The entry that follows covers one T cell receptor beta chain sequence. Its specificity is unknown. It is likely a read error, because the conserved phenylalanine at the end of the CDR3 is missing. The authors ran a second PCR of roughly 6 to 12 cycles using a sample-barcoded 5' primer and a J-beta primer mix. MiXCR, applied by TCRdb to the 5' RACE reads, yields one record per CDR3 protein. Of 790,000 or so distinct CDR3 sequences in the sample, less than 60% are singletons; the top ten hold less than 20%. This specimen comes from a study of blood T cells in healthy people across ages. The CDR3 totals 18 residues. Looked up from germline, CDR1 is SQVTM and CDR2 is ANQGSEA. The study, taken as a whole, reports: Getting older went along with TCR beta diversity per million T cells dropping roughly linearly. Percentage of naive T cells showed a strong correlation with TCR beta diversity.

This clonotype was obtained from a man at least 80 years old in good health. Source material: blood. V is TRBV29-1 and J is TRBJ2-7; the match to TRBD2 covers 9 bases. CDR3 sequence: CSVRAVGREGPSDYEQYL. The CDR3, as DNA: TGCAGTGTTCGGGCGGTCGGGCGGGAGGGCCCGTCGGACTACGAGCAGTACCTC.